The clone carrying this T cell receptor beta chain turned up a few times. The antigen remains unidentified. The CDR3 is 11 residues long. The V gene lost 3 bases and the J gene lost 7 bases, with 10 bases spanning the gap. Germline V CDR1 and CDR2: DFQATT, SNEGSKA (reference sequence). Vbeta (60) and Jbeta (13) primers were used in the PCR. The repertoire was sequenced with immunoSEQ multiplex PCR; TCRdb's copy has only in-frame clones and lacks some. Of about 120,000 clones listed, about 8.6% are singletons. The data were obtained in a study of cytomegalovirus exposure and HLA in healthy donors. Study-level findings and limits: In a later analysis, across HLA loci, associated TCR counts were highest for DRB1, lowest for HLA-C. In a later analysis, at a false discovery rate of 0.05, approximately 18,000 TCR beta sequences were associated with HLA alleles. Later analysis revealed greater clonal expansion in HLA-associated TCR beta chains than in equally common others. In vitro assays verified that three CMV-associated chains recognized CMV antigens specifically.

Sequencing input: PBMCs. This clonotype originated in a woman in her thirties or forties in good health and CMV-seropositive. The chain carries TRBV20-1 and TRBJ2-7; D is uncertain. The CDR3 region has the DNA TGCAGTGCTAGCCAGACGAGGGAGCAGTACTTC. Translation: CSASQTREQYF.